The rows below give T cell receptor beta chains drawn from one sample of a study of shared clonotypes between healthy human individuals. Sequenced by immunoSEQ multiplex PCR; TCRdb stores in-frame clones only, minus some. The sample yields about 680,000 clones, 55% to 75% seen once. Sequencing was performed on memory CD4+ T cells sorted from blood. These receptors were obtained from a woman aged 25 to 39 in good health. Each CDR3 is given with its conserved first and last residue. A D gene is named only where the DNA matches it firmly. For some rows the clone size is stated as once, few or many, or as a class when expanded; others skip it.

CDR3nt	CDR3aa	v_gene	d_gene	abundance	j_gene	len
TGTGCCAGCAGCCTAGGAGGGAATGAGCAGTTCTTC	CASSLGGNEQFF	TRBV6-6	.	.	TRBJ2-1	12
TGTGCCAGCTCACCACGGTCTGATCAGCCCCAGCATTTT	CASSPRSDQPQHF	TRBV18	.	.	TRBJ1-5	13
TGCGCCAGCAGTCAGATAGCGGGAGGGCTCTACAATGAGCAGTTCTTC	CASSQIAGGLYNEQFF	TRBV5-1	TRBD2	.	TRBJ2-1	16
TGTGCCAGCAGTCATTCCGCCGGCGGCGAAGCTTTCTTT	CASSHSAGGEAFF	TRBV2	.	.	TRBJ1-1	13
TGCGCCAGCAGCTTGGTAATGGAATCGGAGACCCAGTACTTC	CASSLVMESETQYF	TRBV5-1	.	.	TRBJ2-5	14
TGTGCCACCAGCAGAACGGAAAGGGCCCAGTGGGAAAAACTGTTTTTT	CATSRTERAQWEKLFF	TRBV15	.	once	TRBJ1-4	16
TGCAGCGCCGCCGACTGGAAAGGAAACACCATATATTTT	CSAADWKGNTIYF	TRBV29-1	.	once	TRBJ1-3	13
TGCGCCAGCAGCATACCTCCGGGGCAAGAGACCCAGTACTTC	CASSIPPGQETQYF	TRBV5-1	.	few	TRBJ2-5	14
TGTGCCAGCAGTTTGGGGCAGGGGGGACAGACCCAGTACTTC	CASSLGQGGQTQYF	TRBV28	.	few	TRBJ2-5	14
TGTGCCAGCAGTGAGCAGGGCGGGAACCGAAGAGCTTTCTTT	CASSEQGGNRRAFF	TRBV2	.	.	TRBJ1-1	14
TGTGCCAGCAGCTCGACCCGCTCTGGGGCCAACGTCCTGACTTTC	CASSSTRSGANVLTF	TRBV7-2	.	.	TRBJ2-6	15
TGTGCCAGCAGCTCGCGACAGTCGGGTACTGAAGCTTTCTTT	CASSSRQSGTEAFF	TRBV5-4	.	.	TRBJ1-1	14
TGTGCCAGCAGTTCCCACAGGGAGACGGGCGGCTACACCTTC	CASSSHRETGGYTF	TRBV28	.	.	TRBJ1-2	14
TGTGCCACCAGCAGAGCCCGGGACTCATCCTCCTACAATGAGCAGTTCTTC	CATSRARDSSSYNEQFF	TRBV15	.	.	TRBJ2-1	17
TGTGCCAGCAGAGGGTTGAACACTGAAGCTTTCTTT	CASRGLNTEAFF	TRBV25-1	.	.	TRBJ1-1	12
TGCGCCAGCAGCTTGACCACTAGTTACAATGAGCAGTTCTTC	CASSLTTSYNEQFF	TRBV5-1	.	.	TRBJ2-1	14
TGTGCCAGCTCACCACCGATGGGATCGGACAATCAGCCCCAGCATTTT	CASSPPMGSDNQPQHF	TRBV18	.	once	TRBJ1-5	16
TGTGCCAGCAGTGACTCGCTTGGCACAGATACGCAGTATTTT	CASSDSLGTDTQYF	TRBV6-5	.	.	TRBJ2-3	14
TGCGCCAGCAGCTTGTTTTACCCGAACACCGGGGAGCTGTTTTTT	CASSLFYPNTGELFF	TRBV5-1	.	.	TRBJ2-2	15
TGCGCCAGCAGCTCCTGGACTAGCGGTTACAATGAGCAGTTCTTC	CASSSWTSGYNEQFF	TRBV5-1	TRBD2	.	TRBJ2-1	15
TGTGCCAGCAGAATAAGCAATCAGCCCCAGCATTTT	CASRISNQPQHF	TRBV2	.	.	TRBJ1-5	12